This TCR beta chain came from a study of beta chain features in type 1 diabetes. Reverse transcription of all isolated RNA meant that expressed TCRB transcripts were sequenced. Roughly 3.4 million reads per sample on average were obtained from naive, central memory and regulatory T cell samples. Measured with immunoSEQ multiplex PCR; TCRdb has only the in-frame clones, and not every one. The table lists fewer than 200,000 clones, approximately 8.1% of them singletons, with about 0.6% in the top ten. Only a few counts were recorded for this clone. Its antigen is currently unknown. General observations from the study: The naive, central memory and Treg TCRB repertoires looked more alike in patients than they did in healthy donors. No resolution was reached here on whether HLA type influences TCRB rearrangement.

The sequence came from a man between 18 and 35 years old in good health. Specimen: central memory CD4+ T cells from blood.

CDR3 protein: CASSRDSEAFF. The CDR3 nucleotides are TGTGCCAGCTCACGCGACAGTGAAGCTTTCTTT. This chain joins TRBV18 and TRBJ1-1; perhaps TRBD1 as D (5 bases). This CDR3 region has 11 residues. Trimming left V 4 bases short and J 7 bases short, with 7 bases between. The germline gives CDR1 KGHSH, CDR2 LQKENI.